These 32 T cell receptor beta chains came from one sample sequenced in a study of prognosis after radiotherapy for stage I lung cancer. Template was genomic DNA; TCR beta CDR3 amplified in two multiplex PCR rounds. First-round PCR amplification was performed with primers specific to each TRBV and TRBJ gene. Via MiXCR, TCRdb re-called the multiplex PCR reads, giving one row per CDR3 protein. The table includes 25,000 to 35,000 distinct CDR3 sequences, around 30% detected once. Sequencing was performed on PBMCs, taken before or after stereotactic body radiation therapy (not recorded which). The receptor source for this set is a donor over 45 with non-small cell lung cancer.

This clonotype was seen just once. The genes are TRBV5-1 and TRBJ2-1, with TRBD2 matching 10 bases. The V and J ends lost 1 base and 7 bases, in that order; junction bases with no gene match: 8. This CDR3 has 16 amino acids. Germline CDR1 reads SGHRS; CDR2 reads YFSETQ. The CDR3 reads CASSLSSSGRRNEQFF. The CDR3 DNA reads as TGCGCCAGCAGCTTGTCTTCTAGCGGGAGAAGGAATGAGCAGTTCTTC. The variable domain in full, with the rest retrieved from reference TRBV5-1 and TRBJ2-1, is KAGVTQTPRYLIKTRGQQVTLSCSPISGHRSVSWYQQTPGQGLQFLFEYFSETQRNKGNFPGRFSGRQFSNSRSEMNVSTLELGDSALYLCASSLSSSGRRNEQFFGPGTRLTVL.

About this clonotype: This may be a read error, as it is one base from a much larger clone. The V and J genes are TRBV5-6 and TRBJ2-1, with 13 bases lining up with TRBD2. Germline CDR1 SGHDT, CDR2 YYEEEE. The CDR3 is made up of 15 amino acids. The CDR3: CAISPWTSGSNEQFF. The CDR3 DNA sequence: TGTGCCATCAGCCCTTGGACTAGCGGGAGTAATGAGCAGTTCTTC.

This clonotype occurred many times. The V call is TRBV6-5, the J call TRBJ1-1; D is unclear. V was pared by 0 bases and J by 0 bases, with 2 bases between. Germline loops: CDR1 MNHEY, CDR2 SVGAGI. The CDR3 consists of 13 residues. The CDR3 spells CASSYSVNTEAFF. The CDR3 DNA sequence: TGTGCCAGCAGTTACTCGGTGAACACTGAAGCTTTCTTT.

In this sample, this clonotype turned up many times. The J gene is TRBJ1-2, the V gene TRBV18, with D hard to call. CDR3 size: 13 residues. Looked up from germline, CDR1 is KGHSH and CDR2 is LQKENI. Deletions cut 6 bases from V and 1 base from J, with 9 bases between. The CDR3 region is CASSPDFNYGYTF. The CDR3 nucleotides are TGTGCCAGCTCTCCCGATTTTAACTATGGCTACACCTTC. The complete variable domain, with remaining parts taken from reference TRBV18 and TRBJ1-2, reads NAGVMQNPRHLVRRRGQEARLRCSPMKGHSHVYWYRQLPEEGLKFMVYLQKENIIDESGMPKERFSAEFPKEGPSILRIQQVVRGDSAAYFCASSPDFNYGYTFGSGTRLTVV.

This clonotype was counted only a few times. V gene TRBV10-3 combines with J gene TRBJ2-2; D not certain. V gave up 3 bases and J gave up 1 base, with 9 bases separating them. The length of the CDR3 is 15 residues. Germline CDR1 reads ENHRY; CDR2 reads SYGVKD. In DNA, the CDR3 is TGTGCCATCAGTGATCGGACGGGGAACACCGGGGAGCTGTTTTTT. Translated, it gives CAISDRTGNTGELFF.

This clonotype was observed at least ten times. V and J are TRBV30 and TRBJ1-2; D is possibly TRBD1 (6 bases). The CDR3 has 15 residues. V was clipped by 2 bases and J by 7 bases, with 20 bases between them. CDR1 and CDR2 (germline): GTSNPN, SVGIG (reference sequence). The CDR3 DNA reads as TGTGCCTGGAGTCTGGCAGGGGATTCCCCCTTTGGCTACACCTTC. Encoded protein: CAWSLAGDSPFGYTF. Drawing the rest from reference TRBV30 and TRBJ1-2, the complete variable domain is SQTIHQWPATLVQPVGSPLSLECTVEGTSNPNLYWYRQAAGRGLQLLFYSVGIGQISSEVPQNLSASRPQDRQFILSSKKLLLSDSGFYLCAWSLAGDSPFGYTFGSGTRLTVV.

The sample holds many counts of this clonotype. The chain combines TRBV20-1 with TRBJ1-1; TRBD1 matches at 11 bases. CDR1 is DFQATT and CDR2 is SNEGSKA in the germline V gene (reference sequence). V dropped 3 bases and J dropped 9; count of bases not matched to a gene: 9. The CDR3 spans 14 residues. CDR3 coding DNA: TGCAGTGCTAGGAAGCCGGACAGGGGGCGCAAAGCTTTCTTT. Its translation: CSARKPDRGRKAFF.

This clonotype has ten or more counts. The rearrangement joins TRBV20-1 to TRBJ1-1; D possibly corresponds to TRBD1 (5 bases). Deletions cut 6 bases from V and 0 bases from J, with 14 bases between. Germline loops: CDR1 DFQATT, CDR2 SNEGSKA (reference sequence). CDR3 length: 14 residues. The CDR3 loop is CSATLGLMNTEAFF. The CDR3 DNA reads TGCAGTGCAACTCTGGGACTCATGAACACTGAAGCTTTCTTT.

This clonotype came up many times. The J gene is TRBJ2-1, the V gene TRBV28, with 11 bases matching TRBD1. CDR3 length: 16 residues. The V segment lost 3 bases and the J segment 7 bases; nucleotides outside the gene matches: 8. The germline V gene has CDR1 MDHEN and CDR2 SYDVKM. The CDR3 bases are TGTGCCAGCAGTTTGCTGCCGGGACAGGGGGGGAATGAGCAGTTCTTC. As protein: CASSLLPGQGGNEQFF. Full variable domain (missing parts from reference TRBV28 and TRBJ2-1): DVKVTQSSRYLVKRTGEKVFLECVQDMDHENMFWYRQDPGLGLRLIYFSYDVKMKEKGDIPEGYSVSREKKERFSLILESASTNQTSMYLCASSLLPGQGGNEQFFGPGTRLTVL.

This clonotype was found many times. The CDR3 reads CSARRPGSDQPQHF. CDR3 bases: TGCAGTGCTAGGAGGCCGGGGAGCGATCAGCCCCAGCATTTT. The chain recombines TRBV20-1 with TRBJ1-5, with D uncertain. With 3 bases removed from V and 5 bases from J, the gap between germline ends came to 14 bases. This CDR3 spans 14 amino acids. CDR1 is DFQATT and CDR2 is SNEGSKA in the germline V gene (reference sequence).

This clonotype was observed many times. This chain links TRBV7-9 with TRBJ1-1; D call uncertain. The CDR3 covers 13 residues. Germline CDR1 and CDR2: SEHNR and FQNEAQ (reference sequence). V was clipped by 1 base and J by 1 base, with 4 bases between them. The DNA for the CDR3 is TGTGCCAGCAGCTTAGAAACGAACACTGAAGCTTTCTTT. Amino acid sequence: CASSLETNTEAFF.

As for this clonotype: This may come from a read error, since a much larger clone is one base off. The V gene is TRBV20-1, the J gene TRBJ1-1; TRBD1 matches at 8 bases. Per the germline V gene, CDR1 is DFQATT and CDR2 is SNEGSKA (reference sequence). The CDR3 sequence is 12 residues long. The trim removed 7 bases at V and 0 bases at J, leaving 1 base unmatched. The CDR3 coding sequence is TGCAGTGACAGGGGGATGAACACTGAAGCTTTCTTT. The encoded protein is CSDRGMNTEAFF.

Worth noting for this clonotype: This may arise from a read error, as a much more abundant clone is one base away. The chain is built from TRBV6-1 and TRBJ1-4, with D hard to call. V lost 5 bases and J lost 3, with 13 bases in between. From germline, CDR1 is MNHNS and CDR2 SASEGT. The CDR3 length is 15 residues. CDR3 region: CASSTTGVPNEKLFF. The CDR3 DNA sequence: TGTGCCAGCAGTACGACCGGAGTCCCTAATGAAAAACTGTTTTTT.

As to this clonotype: The conserved phenylalanine or tryptophan is not found at the CDR3 terminus, so this likely reflects a read error. Because the CDR3's place on the DNA is in doubt, the DNA is left out and the CDR3 is given as listed by TCRdb. The J gene is TRBJ2-7, the V gene TRBV7-9; TRBD1 was called by the table and not checked on the DNA. The V gene's germline CDR1 is SEHNR and CDR2 FQNEAQ (reference sequence). The CDR3 extends over 13 residues, inclusive of both ends. CDR3 amino acids: CASSLVSGGEKYL.

Ten or more counts support this clonotype. The chain has TRBV7-8 and TRBJ2-1, with D hard to call. CDR1 is SGHVS, CDR2 FQNEAQ, per germline. The CDR3 is 15 residues long. V lost 5 bases and J lost 7, with 18 bases in between. The DNA for the CDR3 is TGTGCCAGCAGCCCCTCCTCGGGTTCTGTGAATGAGCAGTTCTTC. Protein: CASSPSSGSVNEQFF.

This clonotype was seen many times. The rearrangement joins TRBV5-1 to TRBJ2-1; D possibly corresponds to TRBD1 (6 bases). From germline, CDR1 is SGHRS and CDR2 YFSETQ. V lost 7 bases and J 4 bases, leaving 21 bases between the germline ends. This CDR3 spans 16 amino acids. The CDR3, as DNA: TGCGCCAGCGGGTCTGTGGCGACAGGAGGATACAATGAGCAGTTCTTC. Its protein product is CASGSVATGGYNEQFF.

This clonotype was detected many times. This chain connects TRBV27 to TRBJ2-1; 13 positions match TRBD2. This CDR3 contains 21 residues. The V and J ends lost 1 base and 3 bases, in that order; junction bases with no gene match: 15. The V gene's germline CDR1 is MNHEY and CDR2 SMNVEV (reference sequence). CDR3 protein: CASSLLAPGTSGKKGYNEQFF. CDR3 in DNA: TGTGCCAGCAGTTTATTAGCCCCCGGGACTAGCGGGAAAAAAGGCTACAATGAGCAGTTCTTC.

The rearrangement uses TRBV20-1 and TRBJ2-5, with D perhaps matching TRBD1 or TRBD2 (5 bases each). The V gene lost 4 bases and the J gene lost 7 bases, with 13 bases spanning the gap. The CDR3 has 12 residues. The germline gives CDR1 DFQATT, CDR2 SNEGSKA (reference sequence). The CDR3 loop reads CSAMSPGGTQYF. The CDR3 DNA follows: TGCAGTGCTATGAGTCCTGGGGGGACCCAGTACTTC.

This clonotype was observed at least ten times. The chain employs TRBV7-3 and TRBJ2-2, with 7 positions matching TRBD2. Germline values: CDR1 SGHTA, CDR2 FQGTGA. V was pared by 2 bases and J by 6 bases, with 3 bases of the junction left unmatched. This CDR3 is built from 14 residues. Here the CDR3 DNA reads TGTGCCAGCAGCTTAGGGGCGGGAGCCGGGGAGCTGTTTTTT. Residues: CASSLGAGAGELFF. The full variable domain, with the rest looked up from reference TRBV7-3 and TRBJ2-2, is GAGVSQTPSNKVTEKGKYVELRCDPISGHTALYWYRQSLGQGPEFLIYFQGTGAADDSGLPNDRFFAVRPEGSVSTLKIQRTERGDSAVYLCASSLGAGAGELFFGEGSRLTVL.

This clonotype was recorded many times. Germline and junction disagree at one end, which may indicate a read error. V is TRBV28 and J is TRBJ1-5; the D gene is possibly TRBD1 (5 bases). The CDR3 runs 13 residues. Germline assignment: CDR1 MDHEN and CDR2 SYDVKM. This CDR3 is CASSLWDGQPQHF. The CDR3 nucleotides are TGTGCCAGCAGTCTATGGGACGGTCAGCCCCAGCATTTT.

In its sample, this clonotype was seen many times. The V and J genes are TRBV5-1 and TRBJ2-7, with D unresolved. CDR3 size: 15 residues. Trimming shortened V by 1 base and J by 2 bases, and 13 bases separated the two germline ends. The germline gives CDR1 SGHRS, CDR2 YFSETQ. DNA of the CDR3: TGCGCCAGCAGCTTGCAGAAACTTAAGCCCTACGAGCAGTACTTC. It translates to CASSLQKLKPYEQYF.

The V call is TRBV18, the J call TRBJ2-5; TRBD1 or TRBD2 may be the D gene (5 bases each). This CDR3 region has 14 residues. With 4 bases removed from V and 5 bases from J, the gap between germline ends came to 14 bases. The germline CDR1 and CDR2 sequences are KGHSH and LQKENI. The CDR3 protein is CASSLPGPRETQYF. The CDR3, as DNA: TGTGCCAGCTCACTACCGGGACCCCGTGAGACCCAGTACTTC.

As regards this clonotype: At one boundary the junction diverges from the germline segment, which might be a read error. The rearrangement uses TRBV6-2 or TRBV6-3 and TRBJ1-2; a weak D match, TRBD1 (6 bases). This CDR3 comprises 13 residues. Germline CDR1 reads MNHEY; CDR2 reads SVGEGT. CDR3 bases: TGTGCCAGCAGTAGGGGGGTCGGTTATGGCCACACCTTC. The encoded protein is CASSRGVGYGHTF.

This clonotype was detected many times. This chain joins TRBV19 and TRBJ1-2; D is uncertain. Trimming cost V 2 bases and J 2 bases, with 12 bases left between them. Per the germline V gene, CDR1 is LNHDA and CDR2 is SQIVND (reference sequence). CDR3 length: 15 residues. The CDR3, as DNA: TGTGCCAGTAGTATAATGGGTCATTCAAACTATGGCTACACCTTC. This sequence encodes CASSIMGHSNYGYTF. Based on the CDR3 plus reference TRBV19 and TRBJ1-2, the full variable domain is DGGITQSPKYLFRKEGQNVTLSCEQNLNHDAMYWYRQDPGQGLRLIYYSQIVNDFQKGDIAEGYSVSREKKESFPLTVTSAQKNPTAFYLCASSIMGHSNYGYTFGSGTRLTVV.

This clonotype has more than one count but fewer than ten. It may be a read error: a sequence one base away is much more abundant. The chain has TRBV11-2 and TRBJ1-1; tentatively, D is TRBD1 (5 bases). CDR1 and CDR2 (germline): SGHAT, FQNNGV. CDR3 length: 14 amino acids. The CDR3 spells CASGLDTGRTEAFF. DNA for the CDR3: TGTGCCAGCGGCTTAGATACGGGACGGACTGAAGCTTTCTTT.

Worth noting for this clonotype: It may be a read error: a sequence one base away is much more abundant. The J gene is TRBJ2-3, the V gene TRBV27; possibly TRBD2 for D (5 bases). The germline V gene has CDR1 MNHEY and CDR2 SMNVEV (reference sequence). This CDR3 has 14 amino acids. Trimming shortened V by 3 bases and J by 2 bases, and 9 bases separated the two germline ends. CDR3 amino acids: CASSFLSVTDTQYF. The CDR3 nucleotides are TGTGCCAGCAGTTTCCTTAGCGTCACAGATACGCAGTATTTT.

This clonotype was observed many times. The chain employs TRBV10-3 and TRBJ1-1; the D is unclear. Germline-derived CDR1 and CDR2 are ENHRY and SYGVKD. The CDR3 is 14 amino acids. V shed 4 bases and J shed 1 base, with 10 bases lying between them. The CDR3 DNA reads as TGTGCCATCAGTGGACGGGAGCCGAACACTGAAGCTTTCTTT. Protein product: CAISGREPNTEAFF.

This clonotype came up many times. The chain couples TRBV20-1 to TRBJ2-1, with 8 bases lining up with TRBD2. Trimming took 0 bases from V and 1 from J; bases not matched to a gene: 5. The germline gives CDR1 DFQATT, CDR2 SNEGSKA (reference sequence). This CDR3 is 16 amino acids long. The CDR3 region is CSARDPGRASYNEQFF. In nucleotides, the CDR3 is TGCAGTGCTAGAGATCCCGGGAGGGCATCCTACAATGAGCAGTTCTTC.

This clonotype was seen ten or more times. V and J are TRBV10-3 and TRBJ1-2, with 7 positions matching TRBD1. The junction had 8 bases not matched to a gene; V was cut back by 6 bases and J by 4 bases. Looked up from germline, CDR1 is ENHRY and CDR2 is SYGVKD. This CDR3 comprises 14 residues. The CDR3 region has the DNA TGTGCCATCAGCTCACAGGGGATGGGCTATGGCTACACCTTC. This gives the protein CAISSQGMGYGYTF.

This clonotype has a single count. Possible read error: a much larger clone is one base away. The J gene is TRBJ1-5, the V gene TRBV4-1; TRBD1 matches 7 bases. The trim removed 5 bases at V and 4 bases at J, leaving 8 bases unmatched. Per germline, CDR1 MGHRA and CDR2 YSYEKL. The CDR3 loop spans 15 amino acids. CDR3 in amino acids: CASSKHRDSNQPQHF. The CDR3 bases are TGCGCCAGCAGCAAACACCGGGACAGTAATCAGCCCCAGCATTTT.

The CDR3 reads CASSSHASWRAGGQYF. For the CDR3, the DNA is TGTGCCAGCAGTTCACACGCGAGCTGGAGGGCAGGAGGGCAGTACTTC. V is TRBV6-8 and J is TRBJ2-7; tentative D call: TRBD2 (6 bases). CDR1 is MNHGY, CDR2 SAAAGT, per germline. V lost 4 bases and J 9 bases, leaving 25 bases between the germline ends. The CDR3 has 16 amino acids.

In its sample, this clonotype was seen many times. V gene TRBV28 combines with J gene TRBJ1-2; 8 nucleotides align to TRBD1. The CDR3 consists of 16 residues. V lost 5 bases and J lost 0; bases outside the gene matches: 8. Germline V lookup: CDR1 MDHEN, CDR2 SYDVKM. This CDR3 is CASSPPQGAANYGYTF. In nucleotides, the CDR3 is TGTGCCAGCAGTCCCCCGCAGGGGGCGGCTAACTATGGCTACACCTTC.